These 11 T cell receptor beta chains were all obtained from the same sample, sequenced in a study of long-term antiretroviral therapy in people with HIV. An immunoSEQ assay, version v3.0, was performed at survey level. Only in-frame clones appear in the TCRdb table, and some are missing; sequencing was by immunoSEQ multiplex PCR. The sample records about 9,700 clones, roughly three quarters being singletons. The sequencing here drew on unsorted PBMCs, taken 1.8 years before starting antiretroviral therapy. The receptors here all came from a man aged 40-50 years with HIV.

The chain combines TRBV19 with TRBJ2-2; 7 positions agree with TRBD2. Germline assignment: CDR1 LNHDA and CDR2 SQIVND (reference sequence). Germline trimming cut 7 bases from V and 6 bases from J; bases unmatched to any gene: 17. This CDR3 comprises 17 residues. CDR3 bases: TGTGCCAGTACCTCCCAGCTCCTGGGGGGAGGGGCCGGGGAGCTGTTTTTT. Protein: CASTSQLLGGGAGELFF. The full variable domain, in which reference TRBV19 and TRBJ2-2 provide the parts outside the CDR3, is DGGITQSPKYLFRKEGQNVTLSCEQNLNHDAMYWYRQDPGQGLRLIYYSQIVNDFQKGDIAEGYSVSREKKESFPLTVTSAQKNPTAFYLCASTSQLLGGGAGELFFGEGSRLTVL.

The rearrangement links TRBV5-1 to TRBJ2-1, with 10 bases identical to TRBD1. Losses at the gene ends were 0 bases for V and 6 bases for J; bases not matched to a gene: 6. CDR1 and CDR2 from the germline V gene are SGHRS and YFSETQ. The CDR3 runs to 16 residues. CDR3 in DNA: TGCGCCAGCAGCTTGGACGGACAGGGGGTTACCAATGAGCAGTTCTTC. This sequence encodes CASSLDGQGVTNEQFF.

This clone was recorded once. V usage is TRBV7-3 and J usage is TRBJ2-1, with D unresolved. This CDR3 has 13 amino acids. CDR1 and CDR2 from the germline V gene are SGHTA and FQGTGA. V was cut by 1 base and J by 5 bases, with 6 bases left in between. The CDR3 sequence: CASSLRHDNEQFF. The CDR3 nucleotides read TGTGCCAGCAGCTTAAGACACGACAATGAGCAGTTCTTC. Drawing the rest from reference TRBV7-3 and TRBJ2-1, the complete variable domain is GAGVSQTPSNKVTEKGKYVELRCDPISGHTALYWYRQSLGQGPEFLIYFQGTGAADDSGLPNDRFFAVRPEGSVSTLKIQRTERGDSAVYLCASSLRHDNEQFFGPGTRLTVL.

The chain recombines TRBV12-5 with TRBJ2-7; D gene ambiguous. The CDR3 runs 12 residues. CDR1 LGHNT and CDR2 FRNRAP come from the germline V gene. Between the trimmed V and J ends, which lost 6 bases and 1 base, there was a span of 7 bases. The CDR3: CASGSESYEQYF. For the CDR3, the DNA is TGTGCTAGTGGCTCAGAATCCTACGAGCAGTACTTC.

V gene TRBV7-9 combines with J gene TRBJ2-1, with 9 bases matching TRBD2. The V gene's germline CDR1 is SEHNR and CDR2 FQNEAQ (reference sequence). The V segment lost 6 bases and the J segment 10 bases; nucleotides outside the gene matches: 4. This CDR3 contains 12 residues. This CDR3 is CASSYTSGEQFF. CDR3 DNA: TGTGCCAGCAGTTACACTAGCGGGGAGCAGTTCTTC.

The V gene is TRBV14, the J gene TRBJ2-7; 7 bases agree with TRBD2. The germline gives CDR1 SGHDN, CDR2 FVKESK. CDR3 length: 15 amino acids. With V trimmed by 0 bases and J by 3 bases, 5 bases remained unmatched. This CDR3 is CASSQDATSYYEQYF. The CDR3 region has the DNA TGTGCCAGCAGCCAAGATGCGACTAGCTACTACGAGCAGTACTTC.

The chain carries TRBV5-6 and TRBJ2-1, with D uncertain. From germline, CDR1 is SGHDT and CDR2 YYEEEE. Between the trimmed V and J ends, which lost 0 bases and 15 bases, there was a span of 16 bases. This CDR3 is 13 amino acids long. The CDR3 reads CASSLGKVIGPFF. The CDR3 DNA sequence: TGTGCCAGCAGCTTGGGGAAAGTGATCGGACCGTTCTTC.

The genes are TRBV5-6 and TRBJ1-4; D unclear. This CDR3 has 14 residues. V dropped 0 bases and J dropped 5 bases, with 8 bases sitting between them. Germline V gene lookup returns CDR1 SGHDT and CDR2 YYEEEE. The DNA of the CDR3 is TGTGCCAGCAGCTTGGTGGCGGGAAATGAAAAACTGTTTTTT. Its translation is CASSLVAGNEKLFF.

The rearrangement uses TRBV19 and TRBJ1-3; D is perhaps TRBD1 (5 bases). This CDR3 is 14 amino acids long. V was cut by 5 bases and J by 2 bases, with 10 bases left in between. CDR1 is LNHDA, CDR2 SQIVND, per germline (reference sequence). Here the CDR3 reads CASSSGATGNTIYF. CDR3 DNA: TGTGCCAGTAGTTCCGGGGCTACTGGAAACACCATATATTTT.

This chain uses TRBV14 with TRBJ2-3, with D possibly TRBD1 on 6 matching bases. The CDR3 extends over 16 amino acids. V was clipped by 4 bases and J by 2 bases, with 16 bases between them. CDR1 is SGHDN and CDR2 is FVKESK in the germline V gene. CDR3 region: CASSLGTFRLTDTQYF. In DNA form, the CDR3 reads TGTGCCAGCAGCCTTGGGACATTCCGTCTCACAGATACGCAGTATTTT. Complete variable domain (other parts from reference TRBV14 and TRBJ2-3): EAGVTQFPSHSVIEKGQTVTLRCDPISGHDNLYWYRRVMGKEIKFLLHFVKESKQDESGMPNNRFLAERTGGTYSTLKVQPAELEDSGVYFCASSLGTFRLTDTQYFGPGTRLTVL.

In DNA form, the CDR3 reads TGTGCCAGCAGCTTAGGGGCCTATCAGAGTTCACCCCTCCACTTT. It codes for CASSLGAYQSSPLHF. V and J are TRBV7-8 and TRBJ1-6; no firm D call. Germline assignment: CDR1 SGHVS and CDR2 FQNEAQ. Trimming removed 1 base at V and 9 bases at J, with 13 bases between. There are 15 residues in the CDR3.